The T cell receptor beta chain described here comes from a study of blood T cell repertoires in COVID-19 (dated by TCRdb to the early 2020s). About the study as a whole: Samples covering the acute and convalescent phases of COVID-19 were provided by collaborators in the United States, Italy and Spain. The material from the prospective study consisted of cDNA or gDNA derived from T cells, B-cell-depleted T cells, or PBMCs. The dataset comprised deeply sampled blood TCRbeta repertoires from subjects exposed to, actively infected with, or recovered from COVID-19. The repertoires were made available in a free public database intended to serve as a resource for research on the immune response to SARS-CoV-2. The samples were drawn from two sources: the first 160 participants of the ongoing ImmuneRACE study, and some 1,300 subjects contributed by 6 global collaborators. A de-identified subject ID, COVID-19 status, age in years and sex were almost always included in the sample metadata. Where HLA class I and class II types were available, the types were taken from metadata supplied by the sample provider, not from assay-based typing. Broad study findings and their caveats: Clinical and demographic metadata were provided uncurated, with the amount varying by source and participant.

Collaborating institutions collected whole blood in K2EDTA tubes following their own protocols. For TCRbeta analysis, collaborators shipped samples as frozen whole blood, isolated PBMCs, or DNA extracted from either of those sample types. With respect to this clone: There is no known antigen for this receptor. Qualities for individual bases were not recorded, and no much larger clone is one base off.

TCRbeta CDR3 regions were amplified from genomic DNA by means of the immunoSEQ Assay, a bias-controlled multiplex PCR. The paper's processing steps were these. The number of nucleated cells in each sample was estimated from the amplification of reference gene primers within the assay. Sequence reads were collapsed and filtered to measure the absolute abundance of every unique TCRbeta CDR3 rearrangement. For each sample, productive Simpson clonality was calculated as the square root of Simpson's diversity index across productive rearrangements. TCRdb took this table from immuneACCESS and kept in-frame rearrangements with V and J called. Such tables lack part of the clones; where checked against another copy, unresolved V genes explain under half of the gap, and the rest is unexplained. V and J calls and clone size are those listed in that table; D and trimming were worked out from the DNA. The sample profile shows approximately 59,000 clones; about 90% of them were found once. The top ten hold around 20% of the sample.

The CDR3 holds 14 amino acids from the cysteine to the phenylalanine. CDR3 DNA only is kept here, 42 bases in frame from base 1. From the germline V gene (reference sequence), CDR1 is SEHNR and CDR2 is FQNEAQ. Trimming removed 3 bases from V and 1 base from J, leaving 9 bases between the germline ends. The chain is assembled from TRBV7-9 and TRBJ1-1; tentative D gene TRBD1, with 6 bases matching. This clonotype originated in a human donor in a cohort sampled during active COVID-19. The sequenced sample consisted of peripheral blood. CDR3 sequence: CASSFWGRNTEAFF. Here is the DNA: TGTGCCAGCAGCTTTTGGGGGCGGAACACTGAAGCTTTCTTT.